A single TCR beta chain is shown here with its context. TCRdb's table, derived via immunoSEQ multiplex PCR, lists solely in-frame clones and lacks some. The sample lists hundreds of thousands of clones, 97% occurring once. The data were obtained in a study of shared clonotypes between healthy human individuals. Across the study: Every donor yielded three CD4 naive, three CD4 memory, two CD8 naive and one CD8 memory plate.

The sequenced sample consisted of naive CD4+ T cells sorted from blood. The subset was: CD45RA+ positively selected. The clonotype originates from a woman under 40 in good health.

The CDR3 here is CASSPSVGSAEQFF. CDR3 sequence (DNA): TGTGCCAGCAGTCCATCGGTCGGGAGCGCTGAGCAGTTCTTC. This chain connects TRBV2 to TRBJ2-1; D is perhaps TRBD2 (6 bases). V lost 5 bases, J lost 9 bases, and 17 bases lay in between. There are 14 residues in the CDR3. Looked up from germline, CDR1 is SNHLY and CDR2 is FYNNEI.